The 32 T cell receptor beta chains given below trace back to one sample, sequenced in a study of PD-1 blockade in classical Hodgkin lymphoma. Brentuximab vedotin exposure varied, and every patient relapsed after autologous stem cell transplantation. Out of thawed PBMCs, magnetic negative selection purified CD4+ T cells. Here immunoSEQ multiplex PCR was the method, and the copy in TCRdb shows in-frame clones only, minus some. The data hold over 30,000 clones, with roughly 90% observed a single time. The input for sequencing was CD4+ T cells from blood, taken at baseline. These TCRs come from a human donor with classical Hodgkin lymphoma.

V gene TRBV19 combines with J gene TRBJ2-5; 12 nucleotides align to TRBD1. The CDR3 loop spans 15 amino acids. The trim removed 11 bases at V and 5 bases at J, leaving 12 bases unmatched. The germline gives CDR1 LNHDA, CDR2 SQIVND (reference sequence). The CDR3 sequence: CASQLGTGGGETQYF. In DNA form, the CDR3 reads TGTGCCTCCCAATTAGGGACAGGGGGCGGTGAGACCCAGTACTTC. Combining the CDR3 with reference TRBV19 and TRBJ2-5 gives the whole variable domain DGGITQSPKYLFRKEGQNVTLSCEQNLNHDAMYWYRQDPGQGLRLIYYSQIVNDFQKGDIAEGYSVSREKKESFPLTVTSAQKNPTAFYLCASQLGTGGGETQYFGPGTRLLVL.

The V and J genes are TRBV5-4 and TRBJ2-2, with TRBD2 matching over 8 bases. The CDR3 is 16 residues long. CDR1 and CDR2 (germline): SGHNT, YYREEE (reference sequence). J gave up 1 base and V 7 bases, and 9 bases lay outside the gene matches. CDR3 in DNA: TGTGCCAGCCGACCCGGGGGGGTCGGGAACACCGGGGAGCTGTTTTTT. Translated, it gives CASRPGGVGNTGELFF.

The rearrangement links TRBV28 to TRBJ2-1, with TRBD2 matching 7 bases. This CDR3 has 16 residues. Per the germline V gene, CDR1 is MDHEN and CDR2 is SYDVKM. J was trimmed by 9 bases and V by 3 bases; bases with no gene match: 14. This CDR3 is CASSFTPLTAGVEQFF. CDR3 sequence (DNA): TGTGCCAGCAGTTTTACACCCCTTACCGCGGGGGTTGAGCAGTTCTTC.

The V gene is TRBV28, the J gene TRBJ1-3; D possibly corresponds to TRBD1 (6 bases). CDR3 size: 14 residues. CDR1 is MDHEN and CDR2 is SYDVKM in the germline V gene. The V and J ends lost 6 bases and 2 bases respectively, with 11 bases between them. CDR3 nucleotide sequence: TGTGCCAGCAGAAAACAGGGAGCTGGAAACACCATATATTTT. It codes for CASRKQGAGNTIYF.

This clone appeared a single time. The rearrangement uses TRBV4-1 and TRBJ1-1; D ambiguous. Germline values: CDR1 MGHRA, CDR2 YSYEKL. Trimming removed 0 bases from V and 1 base from J, with 6 bases in between. This CDR3 spans 14 amino acids. CDR3 in amino acids: CASSQDSPNTEAFF. CDR3 DNA: TGCGCCAGCAGCCAAGACAGCCCGAACACTGAAGCTTTCTTT.

The chain combines TRBV9 with TRBJ2-2; D tentatively fits TRBD1 or TRBD2 (5 bases each). The CDR3 extends over 16 amino acids. Trimming shortened V by 0 bases and J by 0 bases, and 9 bases separated the two germline ends. Looked up from germline, CDR1 is SGDLS and CDR2 is YYNGEE. The CDR3 nucleotides are TGTGCCAGCAGCGTAGAGCCGGGACCGAACACCGGGGAGCTGTTTTTT. Amino acid sequence: CASSVEPGPNTGELFF.

The chain carries TRBV15 and TRBJ2-3, with D perhaps TRBD1 or TRBD2 (7 bases each). Trimming removed 1 base at V and 2 bases at J, with 16 bases between. The V gene's germline CDR1 is LNHNV and CDR2 YYDKDF (reference sequence). This CDR3 region has 17 residues. The CDR3 reads CATSRGRGLADTDTQYF. The CDR3 nucleotides are TGTGCCACCAGCAGAGGGAGGGGGCTAGCGGACACAGATACGCAGTATTTT.

The V call is TRBV11-1, the J call TRBJ2-7; no clear D. The CDR3 is made up of 14 amino acids. Germline V gene lookup returns CDR1 SGHAT and CDR2 FQDESV (reference sequence). V gave up 5 bases and J gave up 2 bases, with 13 bases separating them. The CDR3 is CASSLRVRAYEQYF. The DNA for the CDR3 is TGTGCCAGCAGCCTCCGCGTTCGGGCCTACGAGCAGTACTTC.

The chain employs TRBV6-5 and TRBJ2-3, with D possibly matching TRBD1 (5 bases). Germline assignment: CDR1 MNHEY and CDR2 SVGAGI. V was trimmed by 0 bases and J by 5 bases, leaving 12 bases between them. The CDR3 length is 15 residues. Written as DNA, the CDR3 is TGTGCCAGCAGTTACTCGGCTGGTAGGGGAGATACGCAGTATTTT. Protein product: CASSYSAGRGDTQYF.

The chain is built from TRBV9 and TRBJ2-3, with 8 bases fitting TRBD2. The CDR3 spans 15 residues. Germline values: CDR1 SGDLS, CDR2 YYNGEE. V gave up 0 bases and J gave up 2 bases; unmatched junction bases: 2. CDR3 sequence (DNA): TGTGCCAGCAGCGTAGACGGGAGGGCCACAGATACGCAGTATTTT. Translation gives CASSVDGRATDTQYF.

Here the CDR3 DNA reads TGTGCCAGCAGATACGGACAGACTAATCAGCCCCAGCATTTT. Its translation: CASRYGQTNQPQHF. The genes are TRBV28 and TRBJ1-5; perhaps TRBD1 as D (6 bases). V lost 6 bases and J lost 4, with 13 bases in between. Germline assignment: CDR1 MDHEN and CDR2 SYDVKM. The CDR3 consists of 14 residues.

The rearrangement joins TRBV30 to TRBJ1-2; 11 bases match TRBD1. Germline CDR1 GTSNPN, CDR2 SVGIG (reference sequence). The junction had 1 base not matched to a gene; V was cut back by 2 bases and J by 2 bases. This CDR3 has 14 amino acids. This CDR3 is CAWSRDRGNYGYTF. In DNA, the CDR3 is TGTGCCTGGAGTCGGGACAGGGGGAACTATGGCTACACCTTC.

The rearrangement links TRBV28 to TRBJ1-2; unclear D gene. CDR3 length equals 13 residues. V was pared by 6 bases and J by 4 bases, with 12 bases between. Germline CDR1 reads MDHEN; CDR2 reads SYDVKM. The CDR3 is CASRSHPGYGYTF. The CDR3 nucleotides are TGTGCCAGCAGATCTCATCCAGGCTATGGCTACACCTTC.

This clone was counted once. The rearrangement uses TRBV6-5 and TRBJ2-7, with 7 bases matching TRBD2. The V and J ends lost 5 bases and 4 bases, in that order; junction bases with no gene match: 11. The germline CDR1 and CDR2 sequences are MNHEY and SVGAGI. CDR3 length equals 15 residues. CDR3 amino acids: CASSKGRRGGYEQYF. The CDR3 coding sequence is TGTGCCAGCAGTAAAGGACGCCGCGGGGGATACGAGCAGTACTTC.

The rearrangement uses TRBV9 and TRBJ2-2, with D unclear. Trimming stripped 0 bases from V and 0 bases from J, with 9 bases between. Germline V lookup: CDR1 SGDLS, CDR2 YYNGEE. This CDR3 is 16 amino acids long. The chain's CDR3 is CASSVGDQANTGELFF. CDR3 DNA sequence: TGTGCCAGCAGCGTAGGCGACCAGGCGAACACCGGGGAGCTGTTTTTT.

This clone was seen a single time. The chain has TRBV5-4 and TRBJ1-1; tentative D call: TRBD1 (5 bases). CDR3 length: 16 amino acids. Per the germline V gene, CDR1 is SGHNT and CDR2 is YYREEE (reference sequence). Deletions cut 6 bases from V and 0 bases from J, with 18 bases between. The CDR3 sequence: CASNIDGGAMNTEAFF. CDR3 DNA: TGTGCCAGCAACATTGATGGGGGAGCCATGAACACTGAAGCTTTCTTT.

V usage is TRBV6-5 and J usage is TRBJ2-1, with 7 bases fitting TRBD1. Trimming at V came to 10 bases and at J to 10 bases, leaving 7 bases not matched to a gene. Looked up from germline, CDR1 is MNHEY and CDR2 is SVGAGI. The CDR3 is made up of 11 amino acids. DNA of the CDR3: TGTGCCACTAATGACAGGGTCGAGCAGTTCTTC. Residues: CATNDRVEQFF.

This chain links TRBV30 with TRBJ2-4; no firm D call. CDR3 size: 13 residues. Germline assignment: CDR1 GTSNPN and CDR2 SVGIG (reference sequence). Between the trimmed V and J ends, which lost 2 bases and 3 bases, there was a span of 8 bases. The CDR3 loop reads CAWSSSDKNIQYF. CDR3 sequence (DNA): TGTGCCTGGAGTTCGTCGGACAAAAACATTCAGTACTTC.

The chain is built from TRBV28 and TRBJ2-7, with 9 nucleotides matching TRBD1. The CDR3 is 17 amino acids. J gave up 3 bases and V 4 bases, and 13 bases lay outside the gene matches. CDR1 is MDHEN, CDR2 SYDVKM, per germline. The chain's CDR3 is CASSSDRTGDLIYEQYF. CDR3 nucleotide sequence: TGTGCCAGCAGTTCGGACAGGACAGGGGACCTGATCTACGAGCAGTACTTC. The complete variable domain, with remaining parts taken from reference TRBV28 and TRBJ2-7, reads DVKVTQSSRYLVKRTGEKVFLECVQDMDHENMFWYRQDPGLGLRLIYFSYDVKMKEKGDIPEGYSVSREKKERFSLILESASTNQTSMYLCASSSDRTGDLIYEQYFGPGTRLTVT.

The chain couples TRBV5-1 to TRBJ2-3; the match to TRBD2 covers 14 bases. With V trimmed by 4 bases and J by 6 bases, 7 bases remained unmatched. The CDR3 has 16 residues. Germline assignment: CDR1 SGHRS and CDR2 YFSETQ. CDR3 nucleotide sequence: TGCGCCAGCAGCCCGGGACTAGCGGGAGCGCCGGATACGCAGTATTTT. Amino acids: CASSPGLAGAPDTQYF.

This clone was counted only a few times. The chain employs TRBV5-1 and TRBJ1-1; tentative D call: TRBD1 (5 bases). This CDR3 contains 16 residues. V was trimmed by 4 bases and J by 6 bases, leaving 22 bases between them. Per germline, CDR1 SGHRS and CDR2 YFSETQ. The chain's CDR3 is CASSGGGNRGLSEAFF. The CDR3 DNA is TGCGCCAGCAGCGGGGGAGGTAATCGGGGGTTGTCTGAAGCTTTCTTT.

The V call is TRBV11-2, the J call TRBJ2-1, with 8 bases matching TRBD2. Germline V lookup: CDR1 SGHAT, CDR2 FQNNGV. The junction had 4 bases not matched to a gene; V was cut back by 3 bases and J by 0 bases. The CDR3 has 16 residues. CDR3 protein: CASSFERGSSYNEQFF. The DNA for the CDR3 is TGTGCCAGCAGCTTCGAGCGGGGGAGCTCCTACAATGAGCAGTTCTTC.

The rearrangement uses TRBV30 and TRBJ1-1; D is unclear. CDR1 and CDR2 (germline): GTSNPN, SVGIG (reference sequence). The CDR3 is 14 amino acids. V lost 2 bases and J lost 1, with 11 bases in between. Written as DNA, the CDR3 is TGTGCCTGGAGTATAAGGGTGAGGAACACTGAAGCTTTCTTT. Protein: CAWSIRVRNTEAFF.

The chain links TRBV5-1 to TRBJ1-1; D ambiguous. Trimming took off 1 base at V and 3 bases at J, with 10 bases between the two ends. The length of the CDR3 is 14 residues. In germline, CDR1 is SGHRS, CDR2 YFSETQ. This CDR3 reads CASSLTVADTEAFF. The CDR3 DNA reads as TGCGCCAGCAGCTTGACAGTCGCGGACACTGAAGCTTTCTTT.

The V and J genes are TRBV28 and TRBJ2-6; 9 positions match TRBD1. The CDR3 runs 20 residues. Germline V gene lookup returns CDR1 MDHEN and CDR2 SYDVKM. The junction had 14 bases not matched to a gene; V was cut back by 5 bases and J by 0 bases. CDR3 nucleotide sequence: TGTGCCAGCAGTGTATACTCCGGAGGGACAGGGACCTCTGGGGCCAACGTCCTGACTTTC. It codes for CASSVYSGGTGTSGANVLTF.

A few counts support this clone. The genes are TRBV11-2 and TRBJ2-7; 7 positions agree with TRBD2. V gave up 1 base and J gave up 2 bases; unmatched junction bases: 8. Germline V gene sequence: CDR1 SGHAT, CDR2 FQNNGV. The CDR3 runs 16 residues. The CDR3 nucleotides read TGTGCCAGCAGCTTAGGGCACCTAGCGGCCGCCTACGAGCAGTACTTC. Protein: CASSLGHLAAAYEQYF.

The V and J genes are TRBV5-1 and TRBJ2-1, with 7 bases identical to TRBD1. CDR1 and CDR2 (germline): SGHRS, YFSETQ. The trim removed 3 bases at V and 10 bases at J, leaving 13 bases unmatched. This CDR3 spans 15 amino acids. The DNA of the CDR3 is TGCGCCAGCAGCTGGGACAGCGATACCCCGATGGAGCAGTTCTTC. Translating gives CASSWDSDTPMEQFF.

The chain recombines TRBV30 with TRBJ2-5, with 11 positions matching TRBD2. Per germline, CDR1 GTSNPN and CDR2 SVGIG (reference sequence). The trim removed 1 base at V and 4 bases at J, leaving 11 bases unmatched. The CDR3 contains 17 residues. CDR3 amino acids: CAWSGKSVAGGGETQYF. The CDR3, as DNA: TGTGCCTGGAGTGGAAAGTCGGTAGCGGGAGGGGGAGAGACCCAGTACTTC.

CDR3 sequence reads: CASSKTSQGASNQPQHF. For the CDR3, the DNA is TGTGCCAGTAGTAAAACTTCACAAGGGGCGAGCAATCAGCCCCAGCATTTT. This sequence joins TRBV19 and TRBJ1-5; D is perhaps TRBD1 (5 bases). V lost 4 bases, J lost 1 base, and 17 bases lay in between. This CDR3 comprises 17 residues. Germline lookup yields CDR1 LNHDA and CDR2 SQIVND (reference sequence).

In its sample, this clone was seen once. This sequence joins TRBV9 and TRBJ1-1; TRBD1 matches at 7 bases. The CDR3 spans 14 residues. Germline trimming cut 4 bases from V and 6 bases from J; bases unmatched to any gene: 9. Per germline, CDR1 SGDLS and CDR2 YYNGEE. The CDR3 protein is CASSLQTGSAEAFF. CDR3 sequence (DNA): TGTGCCAGCAGCTTACAGACAGGGAGCGCTGAAGCTTTCTTT.

The chain employs TRBV18 and TRBJ2-5; a weak D match, TRBD1 (5 bases). The V and J ends lost 3 bases and 2 bases respectively, with 7 bases between them. Germline values: CDR1 KGHSH, CDR2 LQKENI. The CDR3 has 13 amino acids. The CDR3 DNA is TGTGCCAGCTCACCTCCAGGGCAAGAGACCCAGTACTTC. This sequence encodes CASSPPGQETQYF.

The chain uses TRBV7-8 and TRBJ2-1; 11 bases map to TRBD2. CDR1 is SGHVS, CDR2 FQNEAQ, per germline. The V and J ends lost 5 bases and 8 bases, in that order; junction bases with no gene match: 23. The CDR3 is 20 amino acids. The CDR3 sequence is CASSPRAQASGRIGVDEQFF. DNA of the CDR3: TGTGCCAGCAGCCCCCGAGCTCAAGCTAGCGGGAGGATCGGCGTGGATGAGCAGTTCTTC. Looking up the rest from reference TRBV7-8 and TRBJ2-1 gives the full variable domain: GAGVSQSPRYKVAKRGQDVALRCDPISGHVSLFWYQQALGQGPEFLTYFQNEAQLDKSGLPSDRFFAERPEGSVSTLKIQRTQQEDSAVYLCASSPRAQASGRIGVDEQFFGPGTRLTVL.